What follows is one T cell receptor beta chain and its context. The target antigen is unknown. This entry belongs to a study of identical twins' blood T cells. Overall study findings and caveats: Abundant TCRbeta CDR3s overlapped more between twins than with unrelated donors. V gene usage reportedly matched far better within twin pairs than unrelated donors.

Per germline, CDR1 MGHDK and CDR2 SYGVNS. The V and J ends lost 6 bases and 3 bases respectively, with 21 bases between them. CDR3 size: 18 residues. TCRdb passed the 5' RACE reads through MiXCR, listing each CDR3 protein once. The sample lists hundreds of thousands of distinct CDR3 sequences, 28% seen once, with roughly 5.5% in the top ten. All three twin pairs grew up together with likely shared infections and vaccines. The sequencing sample was made of PBMCs. This clonotype was sampled from a woman aged 18-49 years in good health. V is TRBV25-1 and J is TRBJ1-6, with D maybe TRBD1 (6 bases). The CDR3 region has the DNA TGTGCCAGCAGGATGGCGGGGGGCCAACAGCACTATAATTCACCCCTCCACTTT. This translates into CASRMAGGQQHYNSPLHF.